A single sample gave rise to the 25 T cell receptor beta chains below, sequenced in a study of cytomegalovirus exposure and HLA in healthy donors. This PCR relied on a set of 60 Vbeta primers and 13 Jbeta primers. Assay used: immunoSEQ multiplex PCR; TCRdb lists only in-frame clones, some missing. The table records 68,000 or so clones, around three quarters of them present only once. Sequencing was done on a sample of PBMCs. The receptors stem from a young woman in good health and CMV-seronegative.

The J gene is TRBJ2-3, the V gene TRBV2, with 10 bases identical to TRBD1. Germline CDR1 and CDR2: SNHLY and FYNNEI. The CDR3 totals 15 residues. The V segment lost 3 bases and the J segment 7 bases; nucleotides outside the gene matches: 7. The CDR3 nucleotides read TGTGCCAGCAGTGAGGACAGGGGGTTCGGGAATACGCAGTATTTT. Amino acids: CASSEDRGFGNTQYF.

The rearrangement uses TRBV7-8 and TRBJ2-5; 8 bases are shared with TRBD1. There are 15 residues in the CDR3. Germline V gives CDR1 SGHVS, CDR2 FQNEAQ. V was pared by 5 bases and J by 3 bases, with 8 bases of the junction left unmatched. CDR3 amino acids: CASSPRGQGEETQYF. The CDR3 bases are TGTGCCAGCAGCCCGCGAGGACAGGGAGAAGAGACCCAGTACTTC.

The rearrangement links TRBV6-4 to TRBJ2-1; 10 bases agree with TRBD1. The CDR3 covers 17 residues. From germline, CDR1 is MRHNA and CDR2 SNTAGT. V shed 0 bases, J shed 8 bases, and the junction held 10 bases outside the gene matches. The CDR3 coding sequence is TGTGCCAGCAGTGACTCGAAGGGGACAGGGGAGGTCGATGAGCAGTTCTTC. Encoded protein: CASSDSKGTGEVDEQFF.

This clone was counted a single time. The chain is built from TRBV30 and TRBJ1-5; D not resolved. In germline, CDR1 is GTSNPN, CDR2 SVGIG (reference sequence). The ends were cut back, 2 bases at V and 3 bases at J, with 5 bases in the middle. This CDR3 has 12 residues. The CDR3, as DNA: TGTGCCTGGAGTTCCCTCAATCAGCCCCAGCATTTT. It encodes CAWSSLNQPQHF.

DNA of the CDR3: TGCGCCAGCAGCTTGACCCCCTCCAGGAACACTGAAGCTTTCTTT. Its translation: CASSLTPSRNTEAFF. The rearrangement links TRBV5-1 to TRBJ1-1; no clear D gene. Trimming removed 1 base at V and 1 base at J, with 11 bases between. The germline CDR1 and CDR2 sequences are SGHRS and YFSETQ. The CDR3 totals 15 residues. Looking up the rest from reference TRBV5-1 and TRBJ1-1 gives the full variable domain: KAGVTQTPRYLIKTRGQQVTLSCSPISGHRSVSWYQQTPGQGLQFLFEYFSETQRNKGNFPGRFSGRQFSNSRSEMNVSTLELGDSALYLCASSLTPSRNTEAFFGQGTRLTVV.

This sequence joins TRBV6-5 and TRBJ1-1, with D perhaps matching TRBD1 (5 bases). Trimming removed 2 bases at V and 4 bases at J, with 11 bases between. Germline CDR1 is MNHEY and CDR2 is SVGAGI. The length of the CDR3 is 14 residues. The CDR3 spells CASSYGGGGTEAFF. The CDR3 bases are TGTGCCAGCAGTTACGGGGGGGGTGGCACTGAAGCTTTCTTT.

This clone has a handful of counts. The rearrangement uses TRBV6-1 and TRBJ2-7; tentatively, D is TRBD2 (6 bases). CDR1 and CDR2 (germline): MNHNS, SASEGT. CDR3 length equals 15 residues. Trimming pared 1 base from V and 2 bases from J, leaving 12 bases between. For the CDR3, the DNA is TGTGCCAGCAGTGAAGAGGAGGGAGGAACCTACGAGCAGTACTTC. Its protein product is CASSEEEGGTYEQYF.

V is TRBV25-1 and J is TRBJ1-2, with 7 nucleotides matching TRBD1. Germline V gene sequence: CDR1 MGHDK, CDR2 SYGVNS. V trimming: 5 bases; J trimming: 5 bases; junction bases outside the gene matches: 8. The CDR3 loop spans 14 amino acids. The CDR3 is CASSSYRGDYGYTF. CDR3 DNA sequence: TGTGCCAGCAGTAGCTACAGGGGTGATTATGGCTACACCTTC.

Here the CDR3 DNA reads TGCGCCAGCAGCCAAGCATCGATCGGAGCCTACGAGCAGTACTTC. Encoded protein: CASSQASIGAYEQYF. The rearrangement uses TRBV4-1 and TRBJ2-7; no definite D call. The CDR3 sequence is 15 residues long. V shed 1 base and J shed 2 bases, with 12 bases lying between them. Germline CDR1 MGHRA, CDR2 YSYEKL.

This chain links TRBV30 with TRBJ1-3, with 8 bases matching TRBD1. Germline V gene data show CDR1 as GTSNPN and CDR2 as SVGIG (reference sequence). The length of the CDR3 is 20 residues. V trimming: 2 bases; J trimming: 1 base; junction bases outside the gene matches: 19. The CDR3 region is CAWSRSPGQGPSWSGNTIYF. The CDR3 DNA reads TGTGCCTGGAGTAGGTCACCCGGACAGGGTCCTAGTTGGTCTGGAAACACCATATATTTT.

The chain combines TRBV28 with TRBJ1-1; D unclear. The CDR3 runs 12 residues. Germline lookup yields CDR1 MDHEN and CDR2 SYDVKM. V was shortened by 5 bases and J by 11 bases, with 15 bases between the two germline ends. Here the CDR3 DNA reads TGTGCCAGCAGTCCTCAGAGGTTCGGGGCTTTCTTT. Residues: CASSPQRFGAFF.

The V call is TRBV19, the J call TRBJ2-2, with D hard to call. Trimming cost V 4 bases and J 3 bases, with 9 bases left between them. The CDR3 contains 14 residues. CDR1 is LNHDA and CDR2 is SQIVND in the germline V gene (reference sequence). The DNA of the CDR3 is TGTGCCAGTAGTACCCCAAGCGACACCGGGGAGCTGTTTTTT. Translating it yields CASSTPSDTGELFF.

V and J are TRBV13 and TRBJ2-1; 8 bases are a match to TRBD2. Germline CDR1 reads PRHDT; CDR2 reads FYEKMQ (reference sequence). The CDR3 is 15 residues long. Trimming at V came to 5 bases and at J to 9 bases, leaving 12 bases not matched to a gene. The CDR3 spells CASSPPGLGVLEQFF. In nucleotides, the CDR3 is TGTGCCAGCAGCCCGCCGGGACTAGGGGTACTTGAGCAGTTCTTC. The whole variable domain, remainder taken from reference TRBV13 and TRBJ2-1, is AAGVIQSPRHLIKEKRETATLKCYPIPRHDTVYWYQQGPGQDPQFLISFYEKMQSDKGSIPDRFSAQQFSDYHSELNMSSLELGDSALYFCASSPPGLGVLEQFFGPGTRLTVL.

V gene TRBV27 combines with J gene TRBJ1-5; D is ambiguous. This CDR3 is 13 amino acids long. V lost 8 bases and J lost 0, with 8 bases in between. Germline V lookup: CDR1 MNHEY, CDR2 SMNVEV (reference sequence). The CDR3 sequence is CASGEYSNQPQHF. CDR3 DNA: TGTGCCAGCGGGGAGTATAGCAATCAGCCCCAGCATTTT.

A note on this clone: The junction differs from germline at one of its ends, possibly a read error. The J gene is TRBJ1-6, the V gene TRBV7-8; TRBD1 is a possible D gene (5 bases). This CDR3 is built from 15 residues. Germline CDR1 and CDR2: SGHVS and FQNEAQ. CDR3 residues: CVSTRSPTDNSPLHF. DNA of the CDR3: TGTGTCAGCACCCGGAGTCCGACAGATAATTCACCCCTCCACTTT.

The chain employs TRBV9 and TRBJ2-5; 7 nucleotides agree with TRBD2. The length of the CDR3 is 16 residues. Looked up from germline, CDR1 is SGDLS and CDR2 is YYNGEE. V was clipped by 3 bases and J by 2 bases; unmatched bases: 10. The CDR3, as DNA: TGTGCCAGCAGCGCGACCACGGGGGGTATTCAAGAGACCCAGTACTTC. Translation: CASSATTGGIQETQYF.

The sample holds one count of this clone. V and J are TRBV2 and TRBJ1-4, with D perhaps TRBD1 (5 bases). V gave up 4 bases and J gave up 7 bases, with 16 bases separating them. The germline V gene encodes CDR1 SNHLY and CDR2 FYNNEI. The CDR3 has 15 residues. CDR3 DNA: TGTGCCAGCAGTGTAGGAGGGGCGAGACGTGAAAAACTGTTTTTT. Amino acid sequence: CASSVGGARREKLFF.

The chain combines TRBV6-6 with TRBJ1-1, with TRBD1 identical over 8 bases. The germline CDR1 and CDR2 sequences are MNHNY and SVGAGI (reference sequence). J lost 12 bases, V lost 5 bases, and 5 bases had no gene match. This CDR3 is 11 amino acids long. The CDR3: CASSDRGTTFF. DNA for the CDR3: TGTGCCAGCAGTGACAGGGGAACAACTTTCTTT.

The chain links TRBV9 to TRBJ2-3; maybe TRBD1 (6 bases). Germline V gives CDR1 SGDLS, CDR2 YYNGEE. This CDR3 has 15 residues. V lost 0 bases and J lost 4, with 12 bases in between. The CDR3 reads CASSVVGRGADTQYF. CDR3 DNA: TGTGCCAGCAGCGTAGTTGGCAGGGGTGCAGATACGCAGTATTTT.

The V call is TRBV6-5, the J call TRBJ2-7, with a tentative D call TRBD1 (6 bases). V was shortened by 2 bases and J by 7 bases, with 18 bases between the two germline ends. Germline V gene data show CDR1 as MNHEY and CDR2 as SVGAGI. The CDR3 loop spans 15 amino acids. CDR3 sequence: CASSYVARGTSEQYF. The CDR3 coding sequence is TGTGCCAGCAGTTACGTAGCCAGGGGTACTTCGGAGCAGTACTTC.

As DNA, the CDR3 is TGTGCCAGCAGCTTAGCCGGGCAGGGAGAGACCCAGTACTTC. Residues: CASSLAGQGETQYF. The V and J genes are TRBV7-6 and TRBJ2-5, with D perhaps matching TRBD1 (5 bases). This CDR3 is built from 14 residues. Per the germline V gene, CDR1 is SGHVS and CDR2 is FNYEAQ. V gave up 0 bases and J gave up 4 bases, with 9 bases separating them.

The J gene is TRBJ2-1, the V gene TRBV2; D may be TRBD1 (5 bases). Trimming removed 3 bases from V and 2 bases from J, with 11 bases in between. From germline, CDR1 is SNHLY and CDR2 FYNNEI. The CDR3 extends over 15 amino acids. The CDR3 loop is CASSDSRDPYNEQFF. The CDR3 coding sequence is TGTGCCAGCAGTGATAGCAGGGATCCCTACAATGAGCAGTTCTTC.

The count of this clone is one. The chain employs TRBV14 and TRBJ1-2; no clear D. This CDR3 is 14 amino acids long. Trimming removed 1 base at V and 1 base at J, with 7 bases between. CDR1 and CDR2 from the germline V gene are SGHDN and FVKESK. The CDR3: CASSQVNSNYGYTF. The CDR3 DNA reads as TGTGCCAGCAGCCAAGTGAACAGTAACTATGGCTACACCTTC. Complete variable domain (other parts from reference TRBV14 and TRBJ1-2): EAGVTQFPSHSVIEKGQTVTLRCDPISGHDNLYWYRRVMGKEIKFLLHFVKESKQDESGMPNNRFLAERTGGTYSTLKVQPAELEDSGVYFCASSQVNSNYGYTFGSGTRLTVV.

The genes are TRBV7-8 and TRBJ2-3, with D maybe TRBD2 (6 bases). Trimming took 5 bases from V and 0 from J, leaving 15 bases between them. This CDR3 has 16 residues. Germline V gene lookup returns CDR1 SGHVS and CDR2 FQNEAQ. CDR3 DNA sequence: TGTGCCAGCAGCGCGGGACTTCGCTCTAGCACAGATACGCAGTATTTT. This encodes CASSAGLRSSTDTQYF. Drawing the rest from reference TRBV7-8 and TRBJ2-3, the complete variable domain is GAGVSQSPRYKVAKRGQDVALRCDPISGHVSLFWYQQALGQGPEFLTYFQNEAQLDKSGLPSDRFFAERPEGSVSTLKIQRTQQEDSAVYLCASSAGLRSSTDTQYFGPGTRLTVL.

This clone was seen a handful of times. This chain joins TRBV25-1 and TRBJ2-3; the D is unclear. The ends were cut back, 4 bases at V and 3 bases at J, with 2 bases in the middle. This CDR3 has 11 amino acids. The germline gives CDR1 MGHDK, CDR2 SYGVNS. CDR3 sequence (DNA): TGTGCCAGCAGTGTAACAGATACGCAGTATTTT. The encoded protein is CASSVTDTQYF.